This T cell receptor beta chain was retrieved from a study of cytomegalovirus exposure and HLA in healthy donors. General study results and limits: Analysis performed later showed TCR beta chains linked to HLA being more clonally expanded than equally common others. With later analysis, a missense DCLRE1C variant became linked to TCR beta V- and J-gene trimming. It was approximately 170 TCR beta chains that were listed as cytomegalovirus-associated.

PCR primers comprised 60 Vbeta and 13 Jbeta primers. Profiling relied on immunoSEQ multiplex PCR, and the TCRdb table lists in-frame clones only, not all of them. Among approximately 91,000 clones, 60% to 80% were seen once, and the ten largest hold less than 1.5%. Comment on this clone: Its target is not known.

This cohort consisted of healthy bone marrow donors. CDR1 and CDR2 from the germline V gene are SEHNR and FQNEAQ (reference sequence). The CDR3 covers 13 residues. The V end lost 5 bases, the J end lost 7 bases, and 15 bases lay between the germline ends. This TCR was recovered from a female donor in good health and CMV-seronegative. Sequencing was performed on PBMCs. The rearrangement joins TRBV7-9 to TRBJ2-7; D is ambiguous. The CDR3 here is CASSPTRPTEQYF. The CDR3 DNA is TGTGCCAGCAGCCCGACGAGGCCGACGGAGCAGTACTTC.